This is a list of T cell receptor beta chains from one sample in a study of cytomegalovirus exposure and HLA in healthy donors. The repertoire was sequenced with immunoSEQ multiplex PCR; TCRdb's copy has only in-frame clones and lacks some. Here the sample spans 140,000 or so clones, around 85% being singletons. What was sequenced was PBMCs. These receptors were collected from a female donor in good health and CMV-seronegative. Each CDR3 is given with its conserved first and last residue. Fields, in order: J gene, V gene, D gene, clone size, CDR3 length, CDR3 protein, CDR3 DNA. D genes are given only for firm matches. The size entry is marked missing in some rows and otherwise reads once, few, many or a size class.

>TRBJ2-4|TRBV4-2|TRBD2|-|15
CASSQGAGGLDIQYF
TGTGCCAGCAGCCAAGGCGCGGGAGGGTTAGACATTCAGTACTTC
>TRBJ1-2|TRBV28|-|-|13
CASSTGPVYGYTF
TGTGCCAGCAGCACAGGTCCTGTCTATGGCTACACCTTC
>TRBJ2-5|TRBV10-3|TRBD1|-|14
CAISDPTGRETQYF
TGTGCCATCAGTGATCCGACAGGGCGTGAGACCCAGTACTTC
>TRBJ2-7|TRBV7-9|-|few|14
CASSLVGQTYEQYF
TGTGCCAGCAGCCTAGTGGGACAAACCTACGAGCAGTACTTC
>TRBJ1-5|TRBV28|TRBD1|-|13
CASYTGGEEPQHF
TGTGCCAGCTATACAGGGGGAGAGGAGCCCCAGCATTTT
>TRBJ2-1|TRBV5-4|TRBD2|-|15
CASSLSSGSHNEQFF
TGTGCCAGCAGCTTGTCTAGCGGGAGCCACAATGAGCAGTTCTTC
>TRBJ2-1|TRBV6-5|-|few|12
CASSPDGSEQFF
TGTGCCAGCAGCCCAGACGGGAGTGAGCAGTTCTTC